This TCR beta chain came from a study of blood T cell repertoires in COVID-19. V dropped 3 bases and J dropped 1 base, with 7 bases sitting between them. Germline CDR1 SGDLS, CDR2 YYNGEE. CDR3 length: 13 amino acids. The repertoire was sequenced with immunoSEQ multiplex PCR; TCRdb's copy has only in-frame clones and lacks some. This sample yields about 120,000 clones, of which roughly four fifths are seen a single time; 8.5% to 12% belongs to the top ten. The TCR was taken from a human donor in a cohort sampled during active COVID-19. This chain connects TRBV9 to TRBJ1-1; unclear D gene. Sequenced material: peripheral blood. The CDR3 sequence: CASSATANTEAFF. CDR3 sequence (DNA): TGTGCCAGCAGCGCAACAGCGAACACTGAAGCTTTCTTT. Full variable domain (remainder filled in from reference TRBV9 and TRBJ1-1): DSGVTQTPKHLITATGQRVTLRCSPRSGDLSVYWYQQSLDQGLQFLIQYYNGEERAKGNILERFSAQQFPDLHSELNLSSLELGDSALYFCASSATANTEAFFGQGTRLTVV.